Listed below are T cell receptor beta chains from one sample, sequenced in a study of blood T cell repertoires in COVID-19. Measured with immunoSEQ multiplex PCR; TCRdb has only the in-frame clones, and not every one. The sample has just under 75,000 clones, approximately 83% seen once; the top ten hold roughly 2.5%. Material for sequencing was peripheral blood. The source is an elderly man with active or convalescent COVID-19. The CDR3 runs from the conserved cysteine through the conserved F or W. D genes are given only for firm matches. Some rows have no size entry. The others give once, few or many, or a class for an expanded clone.

j_call,d_call,v_call,clone_size,cdr3_nt,cdr3_aa
TRBJ2-1,.,TRBV10-2,.,TGCGCCAGCAGTGAAGCGGGCCACTTTGGCAATGAGCAGTTCTTC,CASSEAGHFGNEQFF
TRBJ1-1,.,TRBV19,once,TGTGCCAGTAGTACTTACAGAGCCGAAGCTTTCTTT,CASSTYRAEAFF
TRBJ1-3,.,TRBV7-6,.,TGTGCCAGCAGCCAATGGGGCGTATCCTCTGGAAACACCATATATTTT,CASSQWGVSSGNTIYF
TRBJ2-7,TRBD2,TRBV28,.,TGTGCCAGCAGCCGAGCGGGAGGGCCGTCCTACGAGCAGTACTTC,CASSRAGGPSYEQYF
TRBJ1-2,TRBD1,TRBV11-2,.,TGTGCCAGCAGAACAGGGGGGGCGGGGCACGGCTACATCTTC,CASRTGGAGHGYIF
TRBJ1-5,.,TRBV19,.,TGTGCCAGTAGTCCCCGTCGGGGGACGGACTTAAATCAGCCCCAGCATTTT,CASSPRRGTDLNQPQHF
TRBJ1-2,.,TRBV5-4,.,TGTGCCAGCAGCTTGGGACCCGACAGGCGCAGCTATGGCTACACCTTC,CASSLGPDRRSYGYTF
TRBJ2-3,.,TRBV3-1/TRBV3-2,.,TGTGCCAGCAGCCAAGAGAGGGATACGCAGTATTTT,CASSQERDTQYF
TRBJ2-7,TRBD1,TRBV6-1,.,TGTGCCAGCAGTGAAAGGGACAGGGGTCGCGAGCAGTACTTC,CASSERDRGREQYF
TRBJ2-3,TRBD2,TRBV27,.,TGTGCCAGCAGCCATACACAGGGTAGGACGGGAGGGGGCACAGATACGCAGTATTTT,CASSHTQGRTGGGTDTQYF
TRBJ2-1,.,TRBV4-1,.,TGCGCCAGCAGCCAAGGAATTTTGCGGTCCCTGAGCTACAATGAGCAGTTCTTC,CASSQGILRSLSYNEQFF
TRBJ2-7,.,TRBV6-5,.,TGTGCCAGCAGTCCTGGACAGGGAGGGTACGAGCAGTACTTC,CASSPGQGGYEQYF
TRBJ2-3,.,TRBV5-1,few,TGCGCCAGCAGAAGGGGGAGCACAGATACGCAGTATTTT,CASRRGSTDTQYF
TRBJ1-1,.,TRBV7-6,once,TGTGCCAGCAGCGTACAGGTCCTCGGCACTGAAGCTTTCTTT,CASSVQVLGTEAFF
TRBJ1-5,.,TRBV19,.,TGTGCCAGTAGTATACCAGGGAATCAGCCCCAGCATTTT,CASSIPGNQPQHF
TRBJ1-1,TRBD1,TRBV6-5,.,TGTGCCAGCACTAAAACCCGGGCAGGGGGCACTGAAGCTTTCTTT,CASTKTRAGGTEAFF
TRBJ2-3,.,TRBV5-4,once,TGTGCCAGCAGACCCGGGGAGCGAATGAACACAGATACGCAGTATTTT,CASRPGERMNTDTQYF
TRBJ2-1,TRBD1,TRBV18,.,TGTGCCAGCTCCCCCGGACAGGGAGTATTTAGTGAGCAGTTCTTC,CASSPGQGVFSEQFF
TRBJ1-5,.,TRBV30,.,TGTGCCTGGAAGGGTCCCAGGGAAGGGCCCCAGCATTTT,CAWKGPREGPQHF
TRBJ2-5,TRBD1,TRBV29-1,once,TGCAGCGCGGGACAGTTCCAAGAGACCCAGTACTTC,CSAGQFQETQYF
TRBJ1-5,TRBD1,TRBV28,.,TGTGCCAGCAGTGGGACAGGGAAAAATCAGCCCCAGCATTTT,CASSGTGKNQPQHF
TRBJ2-7,.,TRBV21-1,.,TGTGCCAGCAGCACGAACAGGGGGCCGTCCTACGAGCAGTACTTC,CASSTNRGPSYEQYF
TRBJ2-7,TRBD2,TRBV6-6,.,TGTGCCAGCAGTTACCCAGGGACTACGCCTCCCTACGAGCAGTACTTC,CASSYPGTTPPYEQYF
TRBJ2-3,.,TRBV7-9,.,TGTGCCAGCAGCTCCTCCGTCCCAGATACGCAGTATTTT,CASSSSVPDTQYF
TRBJ2-2,TRBD2,TRBV5-4,.,TGTGCCAGCAGCACGGGGACGGAGCTAGCGGGGGGTAGGGAGCTGTTTTTT,CASSTGTELAGGRELFF
TRBJ2-5,TRBD2,TRBV18,.,TGTGCCAGCTCGCGGGGGACTAGCGGGGACAAAGAGACCCAGTACTTC,CASSRGTSGDKETQYF
TRBJ2-1,.,TRBV19,.,TGTGCCAGTAGTATGGACAGTTACAATGAGCAGTTCTTC,CASSMDSYNEQFF
TRBJ2-3,TRBD2,TRBV29-1,.,TGCAGCGTTGACTCGTGGTCTAGCGGAAGCACAGATACGCAGTATTTT,CSVDSWSSGSTDTQYF
TRBJ2-7,TRBD1,TRBV11-3,.,TGTGCCAGCAGCTGGGTGGGACAGGGACCCTACGAGCAGTACTTC,CASSWVGQGPYEQYF
TRBJ2-5,.,TRBV7-9,.,TGTGCCAGCAGCTTATATACGCCTATACAAGAGACCCAGTACTTC,CASSLYTPIQETQYF
TRBJ2-5,.,TRBV5-1,once,TGCGCCAGCAGCGGGCAGGGAAGGGGCCTTCAAGAGACCCAGTACTTC,CASSGQGRGLQETQYF
TRBJ2-2,.,TRBV6-5,.,TGTGCCAGCAGCCCACGAACCTGGAGCTCCGGGGAGCTGTTTTTT,CASSPRTWSSGELFF
TRBJ1-1,TRBD1,TRBV19,few,TGTGCCAGTAGGAACTTATACAGGGGGCGGTCTGAAGCTTTCTTT,CASRNLYRGRSEAFF
TRBJ1-2,.,TRBV5-1,few,TGCGCCAGCAGCTTGGCTTCGGGGGGCGCGAGGGGCTACACCTTC,CASSLASGGARGYTF
TRBJ1-6,.,TRBV21-1,.,TGTGCCAGCAGCAAAGCTCCTCGGGACAGGGTAGTGAATTCACCCCTCCACTTT,CASSKAPRDRVVNSPLHF
TRBJ2-5,TRBD2,TRBV25-1,.,TGTGCCAGCAGCCTACCTTTGACCGGGGGGGAGACCCAGTACTTC,CASSLPLTGGETQYF
TRBJ2-2,TRBD2,TRBV24-1,.,TGTGCCACCAGTGGGGGACTAGCGGGAGCCACCGGGGAGCTGTTTTTT,CATSGGLAGATGELFF
TRBJ2-3,.,TRBV7-8,.,TGTGCCAGCAGCTTCGGGGGCACAGATACGCAGTATTTT,CASSFGGTDTQYF
TRBJ2-5,TRBD2,TRBV30,once,TGTGCCTGGAGTGTAATGTCTAGCGGGGGGGTCTCACACTTC,CAWSVMSSGGVSHF
TRBJ1-1,.,TRBV5-4,.,TGTGCCAGCAGCACGGGGGGGGCCGCTGAAGCTTTCTTT,CASSTGGAAEAFF
TRBJ2-2,.,TRBV5-1,once,TGCGCCAGCAGCCCGACTGGAAACACCGGGGAGCTGTTTTTT,CASSPTGNTGELFF
TRBJ2-1,.,TRBV5-1,.,TGCGCCAGCAGGGCAGGCCCGGGATACAATGAGCAGTTCTTC,CASRAGPGYNEQFF
TRBJ1-2,.,TRBV30,.,TGTGCCTGGAGCCCCACCCGGACAAACTATGGCTACACCTTC,CAWSPTRTNYGYTF
TRBJ2-4,TRBD2,TRBV5-1,.,TGCGCCAGCAGCTCAAGGACTAGCGGGGGCGATCTAGCCAAAAACATTCAGTACTTC,CASSSRTSGGDLAKNIQYF
TRBJ2-3,.,TRBV30,.,TGTGCCTGGAGTGCTCTAGGTGGGGGGAGGGATACGCAGTATTTT,CAWSALGGGRDTQYF